These 32 T cell receptor beta chains came from one sample sequenced in a study of OX40 agonist ivuxolimab in advanced cancers. The table came from immunoSEQ multiplex PCR; TCRdb's copy has only in-frame clones and leaves some out. The repertoire includes some 97,000 clones, around 90% of them detected once, and more than 0.15% sits in the top ten. Sequenced material: CD4+ or CD8+ T cells sorted from blood, taken in a trial of the OX40 agonist ivuxolimab. The receptors shown here come from an adult with an advanced solid tumor such as melanoma, head and neck, liver or kidney cancer.

As regards this clone: The junction departs from the called germline gene at one end, perhaps through a read error. This chain joins TRBV19 and TRBJ2-7; no firm D call. The length of the CDR3 is 13 residues. Germline V lookup: CDR1 LNHDA, CDR2 SQIVND (reference sequence). In DNA form, the CDR3 reads TGTACCAGTAGCCCTAGTTGGCCCTACGAGCAGTACTTC. It is translated as CTSSPSWPYEQYF.

V gene TRBV5-1 combines with J gene TRBJ2-3; 10 nucleotides agree with TRBD2. The CDR3 loop spans 15 amino acids. Germline values: CDR1 SGHRS, CDR2 YFSETQ. Germline trimming cut 3 bases from V and 3 bases from J; bases unmatched to any gene: 4. DNA for the CDR3: TGCGCCAGCAGCTCCGGACTAGCGGAGACAGATACGCAGTATTTT. This translates into CASSSGLAETDTQYF.

This clone has only one observation. The chain carries TRBV9 and TRBJ1-4, with 7 bases that match TRBD1. Per the germline V gene, CDR1 is SGDLS and CDR2 is YYNGEE. This CDR3 region has 15 residues. V gave up 4 bases and J gave up 5 bases; unmatched junction bases: 8. The CDR3 nucleotides are TGTGCCAGCAGCTCCCAGGGGACAGTAAATGAAAAACTGTTTTTT. Translated, it gives CASSSQGTVNEKLFF.

Only one count was recorded for this clone. The V gene is TRBV20-1, the J gene TRBJ1-1; 8 bases are shared with TRBD1. V shed 7 bases and J 4 bases; nucleotides not matched to a gene: 2. The CDR3 is made up of 11 amino acids. Germline assignment: CDR1 DFQATT and CDR2 SNEGSKA (reference sequence). The CDR3 nucleotides are TGCAGTGTCAGGGGGCGCACTGAAGCTTTCTTT. Translation: CSVRGRTEAFF.

This chain uses TRBV28 with TRBJ2-5; 12 bases are a match to TRBD1. Germline values: CDR1 MDHEN, CDR2 SYDVKM. The CDR3 has 14 residues. With V trimmed by 10 bases and J by 5 bases, 8 bases remained unmatched. For the CDR3, the DNA is TGTGCCACCCAGGGACAGGGGGCTAGGGAGACCCAGTACTTC. Encoded protein: CATQGQGARETQYF.

The chain couples TRBV5-6 to TRBJ2-4; D possibly matches TRBD1 or TRBD2 (6 bases each). The CDR3 runs to 15 residues. Germline CDR1 reads SGHDT; CDR2 reads YYEEEE. Between the trimmed V and J ends, which lost 4 bases and 6 bases, there was a span of 17 bases. The CDR3 reads CASSISGGGRNIQYF. In DNA form, the CDR3 reads TGTGCCAGCAGCATTTCCGGAGGGGGGAGAAACATTCAGTACTTC.

The chain employs TRBV6-1 and TRBJ2-5, with 11 bases that match TRBD2. The CDR3 runs to 15 residues. CDR1 and CDR2 from the germline V gene are MNHNS and SASEGT. With 1 base clipped from V and 6 bases from J, the junction kept 4 bases outside the gene matches. CDR3 loop: CASSEGLAGGQTQYF. The CDR3 DNA reads as TGTGCCAGCAGTGAAGGGTTAGCGGGAGGGCAGACCCAGTACTTC.

V usage is TRBV6-5 and J usage is TRBJ1-2; TRBD1 is a possible D gene (5 bases). Trimming shortened V by 2 bases and J by 8 bases, and 12 bases separated the two germline ends. The CDR3 sequence is 13 residues long. The germline gives CDR1 MNHEY, CDR2 SVGAGI. The CDR3 loop is CASSYEQGRGYTF. CDR3 bases: TGTGCCAGCAGTTACGAGCAGGGACGCGGCTACACCTTC.

The chain uses TRBV4-1 and TRBJ2-7, with D possibly matching TRBD1 (6 bases). The CDR3 loop spans 16 amino acids. Trimming cost V 3 bases and J 2 bases, with 17 bases left between them. Per the germline V gene, CDR1 is MGHRA and CDR2 is YSYEKL. CDR3 sequence (DNA): TGCGCCAGCAGCCAGGCAGGGGTTCCCATGCCCTACGAGCAGTACTTC. Amino acid sequence: CASSQAGVPMPYEQYF.

The chain joins TRBV29-1 to TRBJ2-1; TRBD2 matches 9 bases. Trimming took 7 bases from V and 9 from J; bases not matched to a gene: 16. Germline lookup yields CDR1 SQVTM and CDR2 ANQGSEA. The CDR3 is 15 residues long. CDR3 bases: TGCAGCGCTCGTTCCACGGCGGGGGGGCCGGCTGAGCAGTTCTTC. The encoded protein is CSARSTAGGPAEQFF.

V gene TRBV14 combines with J gene TRBJ2-7; D gene ambiguous. Germline lookup yields CDR1 SGHDN and CDR2 FVKESK. Trimming pared 0 bases from V and 2 bases from J, leaving 2 bases between. The CDR3 contains 12 residues. This CDR3 reads CASSQDTYEQYF. The CDR3 nucleotides are TGTGCCAGCAGCCAAGACACCTACGAGCAGTACTTC.

The chain links TRBV6-5 to TRBJ2-2, with 8 bases identical to TRBD1. J lost 5 bases, V lost 7 bases, and 6 bases had no gene match. Germline V CDR1 and CDR2: MNHEY, SVGAGI. The CDR3 is made up of 14 amino acids. The CDR3 DNA sequence: TGTGCCAGCATGCAGACAGGGGCGACCGGGGAGCTGTTTTTT. Translation: CASMQTGATGELFF.

The chain recombines TRBV4-1 with TRBJ1-1; D remains ambiguous. Germline-derived CDR1 and CDR2 are MGHRA and YSYEKL. The V end lost 1 base, the J end lost 1 base, and 10 bases lay between the germline ends. The CDR3 is 15 residues long. In DNA form, the CDR3 reads TGCGCCAGCAGCCAAGGAGAAGGGCAGAACACTGAAGCTTTCTTT. Protein: CASSQGEGQNTEAFF.

The chain recombines TRBV28 with TRBJ1-5; 7 nucleotides line up with TRBD1. The V gene's germline CDR1 is MDHEN and CDR2 SYDVKM. The CDR3 totals 17 residues. J lost 6 bases, V lost 6 bases, and 17 bases had no gene match. The CDR3 here is CASSYTKQGTGGQPQHF. The CDR3 DNA is TGTGCCAGCAGCTATACGAAACAGGGGACGGGGGGTCAGCCCCAGCATTTT.

This clone appeared a single time. The chain has TRBV6-4 and TRBJ2-7; D ambiguous. CDR1 is MRHNA, CDR2 SNTAGT, per germline. The CDR3 length is 14 residues. V lost 3 bases and J lost 5, with 14 bases in between. The CDR3 region has the DNA TGTGCCAGCAGTGAACCAGGACCCCGTAACGAGCAGTACTTC. As protein: CASSEPGPRNEQYF.

The rearrangement joins TRBV19 to TRBJ2-1; 15 bases fit TRBD2. With V trimmed by 5 bases and J by 12 bases, 5 bases remained unmatched. Germline V gene lookup returns CDR1 LNHDA and CDR2 SQIVND (reference sequence). CDR3 length: 14 amino acids. DNA for the CDR3: TGTGCCAGTAGTGGACTAGCGGGAGGGCCAGGGCAGTTCTTC. Translated, it gives CASSGLAGGPGQFF.

The chain is built from TRBV19 and TRBJ2-1; D gene unclear. The CDR3 covers 15 residues. CDR1 is LNHDA, CDR2 SQIVND, per germline (reference sequence). V lost 4 bases and J lost 0, with 10 bases in between. The CDR3 DNA sequence: TGTGCCAGTAGTACCGACGGAAGCTCCTACAATGAGCAGTTCTTC. Its protein is CASSTDGSSYNEQFF.

CDR3 sequence: CASRAHGRNTIYF. The CDR3 DNA follows: TGTGCCAGCAGGGCCCACGGGCGAAACACCATATATTTT. The chain is built from TRBV6-1 and TRBJ1-3; D not certain. Between the trimmed V and J ends, which lost 6 bases and 5 bases, there was a span of 11 bases. Germline V gives CDR1 MNHNS, CDR2 SASEGT. The CDR3 extends over 13 amino acids.

The chain combines TRBV9 with TRBJ1-6; the D is unclear. This CDR3 contains 12 residues. The germline CDR1 and CDR2 sequences are SGDLS and YYNGEE. The V end lost 4 bases, the J end lost 13 bases, and 12 bases lay between the germline ends. Written as DNA, the CDR3 is TGTGCCAGCAGCAGGGATGGGGTGCCCCTCCACTTT. Its translation: CASSRDGVPLHF.

This chain connects TRBV2 to TRBJ2-5; 7 nucleotides line up with TRBD2. Germline V CDR1 and CDR2: SNHLY, FYNNEI. This CDR3 has 12 residues. The ends lost 9 bases at V and 3 bases at J; junction bases unmatched: 4. The CDR3 region has the DNA TGTGCCAGGGGGGAGGGCAAAGAGACCCAGTACTTC. Translated, it gives CARGEGKETQYF. Combining the CDR3 with reference TRBV2 and TRBJ2-5 gives the whole variable domain EPEVTQTPSHQVTQMGQEVILRCVPISNHLYFYWYRQILGQKVEFLVSFYNNEISEKSEIFDDQFSVERPDGSNFTLKIRSTKLEDSAMYFCARGEGKETQYFGPGTRLLVL.

The chain links TRBV6-1 to TRBJ2-7; no reliable D call. Trimming took off 7 bases at V and 3 bases at J, with 10 bases between the two ends. The V gene's germline CDR1 is MNHNS and CDR2 SASEGT. This CDR3 is 12 amino acids long. CDR3 sequence: CASKLPSYEQYF. The CDR3 DNA reads as TGTGCCAGCAAACTTCCTAGCTACGAGCAGTACTTC.

V usage is TRBV28 and J usage is TRBJ1-2; D is undetermined. V dropped 2 bases and J dropped 6 bases, with 4 bases sitting between them. Germline V lookup: CDR1 MDHEN, CDR2 SYDVKM. The CDR3 totals 11 residues. The CDR3 coding sequence is TGTGCCAGCAGTTTAGCGCATGGCTACACCTTC. Amino acid sequence: CASSLAHGYTF.

The chain links TRBV5-8 to TRBJ1-1; the D is unclear. The CDR3 is 15 amino acids. With 0 bases removed from V and 1 base from J, the gap between germline ends came to 10 bases. From germline, CDR1 is SGHTS and CDR2 YDEGEE. The CDR3 nucleotides read TGTGCCAGCAGCTTGGCCATACGGGGGAACACTGAAGCTTTCTTT. Translated: CASSLAIRGNTEAFF.

The gene calls are TRBV7-3 and TRBJ2-7; 7 nucleotides match TRBD2. V trimming: 5 bases; J trimming: 2 bases; junction bases outside the gene matches: 6. Germline CDR1 reads SGHTA; CDR2 reads FQGTGA. The CDR3 contains 14 residues. The CDR3 DNA follows: TGTGCCAGCAGCGCCGTAGCGGGCCCCTACGAGCAGTACTTC. Protein: CASSAVAGPYEQYF.

This clone has just one count. The V and J genes are TRBV30 and TRBJ2-5; 8 nucleotides align to TRBD1. The CDR3 spans 13 residues. The germline CDR1 and CDR2 sequences are GTSNPN and SVGIG (reference sequence). With V trimmed by 6 bases and J by 9 bases, 12 bases remained unmatched. CDR3 DNA sequence: TGTGCCTGCCCCGGGACAGGTACTATGGCCCAGTACTTC. Protein sequence: CACPGTGTMAQYF.

The V call is TRBV6-1, the J call TRBJ1-1; D unresolved. With 11 bases removed from V and 0 bases from J, the gap between germline ends came to 13 bases. The CDR3 runs 13 residues. Germline V gives CDR1 MNHNS, CDR2 SASEGT. DNA of the CDR3: TGTGCCGTCGGCGACCGTTTGAACACTGAAGCTTTCTTT. Protein sequence: CAVGDRLNTEAFF.

This rearrangement joins TRBV29-1 to TRBJ2-7; the match to TRBD2 covers 8 bases. CDR1 is SQVTM, CDR2 ANQGSEA, per germline. V lost 4 bases and J lost 6; bases outside the gene matches: 8. This CDR3 is built from 13 residues. The CDR3 DNA is TGCAGCGTTGTGGCGGGAGGAACGGGCGAGCAGTACTTC. This sequence encodes CSVVAGGTGEQYF.

The chain joins TRBV6-6 to TRBJ1-4, with TRBD1 identical over 9 bases. V trimming: 0 bases; J trimming: 8 bases; junction bases outside the gene matches: 7. CDR1 and CDR2 (germline): MNHNY, SVGAGI (reference sequence). The CDR3 loop spans 16 amino acids. This chain's CDR3 is CASSYSSGQGYEKLFF. The DNA of the CDR3 is TGTGCCAGCAGTTACTCGTCGGGACAGGGTTACGAAAAACTGTTTTTT.

The rearrangement uses TRBV19 and TRBJ2-1; TRBD1 agrees at 8 bases. Germline lookup yields CDR1 LNHDA and CDR2 SQIVND (reference sequence). V lost 5 bases, J lost 3 bases, and 9 bases stayed unmatched. The CDR3 totals 16 residues. CDR3 sequence: CASSATQGGIYNEQFF. In nucleotides, the CDR3 is TGTGCCAGTAGTGCTACACAGGGGGGCATCTACAATGAGCAGTTCTTC.

The gene calls are TRBV6-1 and TRBJ2-5; 7 bases align to TRBD1. Germline CDR1 and CDR2: MNHNS and SASEGT. The CDR3 covers 13 residues. V lost 7 bases, J lost 4 bases, and 6 bases stayed unmatched. CDR3 residues: CASNRGGAETQYF. The CDR3 region has the DNA TGTGCCAGCAATCGAGGGGGCGCAGAGACCCAGTACTTC.

This chain joins TRBV6-1 and TRBJ2-5, with a tentative D call TRBD1 (5 bases). The length of the CDR3 is 15 residues. The germline V gene has CDR1 MNHNS and CDR2 SASEGT. V was pared by 3 bases and J by 1 base, with 12 bases between. CDR3 amino acids: CASSETTVFQETQYF. DNA for the CDR3: TGTGCCAGCAGTGAGACGACAGTTTTCCAAGAGACCCAGTACTTC.

The chain carries TRBV28 and TRBJ1-4, with D unresolved. In germline, CDR1 is MDHEN, CDR2 SYDVKM. This CDR3 has 12 amino acids. The V end was cut by 3 bases, the J end by 8 bases, with 7 bases between. The CDR3: CASSLLGEKLFF. The CDR3 DNA reads as TGTGCCAGCAGTTTGCTTGGAGAAAAACTGTTTTTT.